Only one count was recorded for the clone carrying this TCR beta chain. Its cognate antigen is unknown. V was trimmed by 2 bases and J by 0 bases, leaving 6 bases between them. The CDR3 contains 14 residues. Germline assignment: CDR1 SGHVS and CDR2 FQNEAQ. The source of the sample is a study of post-analysis software for immune sequencing data. On the study more broadly: The disease courses covered relapsing-remitting, secondary progressive and progressive-relapsing multiple sclerosis.

Unique-molecular-identifier-tagged TCR beta cDNA libraries were used. Input populations of 1 to 10 million T cells gave rise to hundreds of thousands of cDNA molecules. TCRdb ran MiXCR on the PCR reads and lists one entry per CDR3 protein. There are roughly 800,000 distinct CDR3 sequences in the sample; approximately 30% occur only once, and roughly 0.53% lies in the top ten. General study points: TRBV5-6, TRBV5-1 and TRBV20-1 belonged to a set of five TRBV segments that were more frequent in patients than controls. Analysis by F measure revealed that same-batch samples clustered strongly together. Versus controls, multiple sclerosis patients showed significantly lower diversity (normalized Chao1).

The specimen sequenced was blood. The chain has TRBV7-8 and TRBJ2-3; D gene uncertain. The clonotype originates from a girl aged 10-17 years with multiple sclerosis. The CDR3 DNA reads as TGTGCCAGCAGCTTATACAGAAGCACAGATACGCAGTATTTT. This sequence encodes CASSLYRSTDTQYF.